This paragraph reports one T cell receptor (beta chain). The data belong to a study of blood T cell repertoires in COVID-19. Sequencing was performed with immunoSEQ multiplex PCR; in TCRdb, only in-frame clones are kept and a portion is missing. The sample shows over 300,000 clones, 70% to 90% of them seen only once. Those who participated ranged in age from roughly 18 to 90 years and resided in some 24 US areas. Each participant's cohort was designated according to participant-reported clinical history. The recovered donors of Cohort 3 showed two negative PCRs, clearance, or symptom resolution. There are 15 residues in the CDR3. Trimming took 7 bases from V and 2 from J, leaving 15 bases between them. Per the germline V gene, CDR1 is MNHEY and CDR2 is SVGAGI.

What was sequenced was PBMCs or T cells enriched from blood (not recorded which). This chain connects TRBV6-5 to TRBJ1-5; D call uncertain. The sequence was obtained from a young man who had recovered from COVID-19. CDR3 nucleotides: TGTGCCAGCAATAACGGGAGCCCGGGCAATCAGCCCCAGCATTTT. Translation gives CASNNGSPGNQPQHF.